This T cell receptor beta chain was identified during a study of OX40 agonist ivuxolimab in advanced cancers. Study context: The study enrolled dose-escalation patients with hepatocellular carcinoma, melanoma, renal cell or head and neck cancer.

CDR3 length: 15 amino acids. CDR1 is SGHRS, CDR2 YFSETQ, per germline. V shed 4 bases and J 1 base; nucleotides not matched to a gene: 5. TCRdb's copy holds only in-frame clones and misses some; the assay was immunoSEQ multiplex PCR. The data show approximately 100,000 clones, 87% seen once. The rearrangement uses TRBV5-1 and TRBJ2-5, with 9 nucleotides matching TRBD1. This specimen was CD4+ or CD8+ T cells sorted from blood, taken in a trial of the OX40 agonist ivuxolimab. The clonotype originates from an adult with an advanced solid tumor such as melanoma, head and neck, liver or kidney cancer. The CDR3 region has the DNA TGCGCCAGCAGCGGCTTGGGACAGGGCCAAGAGACCCAGTACTTC. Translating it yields CASSGLGQGQETQYF.